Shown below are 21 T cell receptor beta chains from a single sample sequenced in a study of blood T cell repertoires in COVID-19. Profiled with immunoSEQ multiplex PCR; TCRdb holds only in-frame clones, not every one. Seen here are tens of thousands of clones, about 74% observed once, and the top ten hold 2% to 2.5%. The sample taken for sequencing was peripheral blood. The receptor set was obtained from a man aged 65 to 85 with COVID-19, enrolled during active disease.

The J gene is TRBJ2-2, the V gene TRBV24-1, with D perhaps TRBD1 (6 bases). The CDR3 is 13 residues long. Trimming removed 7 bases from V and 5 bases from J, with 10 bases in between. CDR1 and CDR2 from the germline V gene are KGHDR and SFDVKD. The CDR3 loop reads CATSGQTTGELFF. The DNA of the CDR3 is TGTGCCACCAGCGGACAGACAACCGGGGAGCTGTTTTTT.

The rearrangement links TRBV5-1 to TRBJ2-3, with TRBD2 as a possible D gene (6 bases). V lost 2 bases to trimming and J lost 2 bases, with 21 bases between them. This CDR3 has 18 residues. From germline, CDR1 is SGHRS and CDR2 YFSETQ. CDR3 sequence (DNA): TGCGCCAGCAGCTTCCTGGGGGGTGACGGCGCACCCACAGATACGCAGTATTTT. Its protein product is CASSFLGGDGAPTDTQYF.

CDR3 loop: CASSIQGAGNTIYF. The CDR3 DNA reads TGCGCCAGCAGCATTCAGGGGGCCGGAAACACCATATATTTT. The chain links TRBV5-1 to TRBJ1-3, with 8 positions matching TRBD1. This CDR3 has 14 residues. From germline, CDR1 is SGHRS and CDR2 YFSETQ. J gave up 4 bases and V 4 bases, and 4 bases lay outside the gene matches. Variable domain in full (rest from reference TRBV5-1 and TRBJ1-3): KAGVTQTPRYLIKTRGQQVTLSCSPISGHRSVSWYQQTPGQGLQFLFEYFSETQRNKGNFPGRFSGRQFSNSRSEMNVSTLELGDSALYLCASSIQGAGNTIYFGEGSWLTVV.

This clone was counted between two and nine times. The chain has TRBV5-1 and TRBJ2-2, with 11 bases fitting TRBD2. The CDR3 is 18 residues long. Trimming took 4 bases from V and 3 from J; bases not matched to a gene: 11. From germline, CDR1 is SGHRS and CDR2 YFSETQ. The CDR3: CASSPSLAGVWDTGELFF. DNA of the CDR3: TGCGCCAGCAGCCCGTCACTAGCGGGAGTCTGGGACACCGGGGAGCTGTTTTTT.

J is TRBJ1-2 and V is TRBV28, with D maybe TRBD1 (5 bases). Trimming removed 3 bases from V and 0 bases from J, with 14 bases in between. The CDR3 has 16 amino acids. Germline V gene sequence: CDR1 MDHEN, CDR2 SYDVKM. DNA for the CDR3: TGTGCCAGCAGTTTCCCACGGCAGACAGCTAACTATGGCTACACCTTC. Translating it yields CASSFPRQTANYGYTF.

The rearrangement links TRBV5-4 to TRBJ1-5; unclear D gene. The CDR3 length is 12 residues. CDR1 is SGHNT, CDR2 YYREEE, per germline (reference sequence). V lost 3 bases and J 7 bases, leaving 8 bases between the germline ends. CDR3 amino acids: CASSWPGQPQHF. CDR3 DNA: TGTGCCAGCAGCTGGCCCGGGCAGCCCCAGCATTTT.

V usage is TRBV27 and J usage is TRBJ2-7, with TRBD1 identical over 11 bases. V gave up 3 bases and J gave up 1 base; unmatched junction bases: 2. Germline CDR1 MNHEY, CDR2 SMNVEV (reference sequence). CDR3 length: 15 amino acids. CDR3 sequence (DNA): TGTGCCAGCAGTTTTGGGACAGGGGGGTCCTACGAGCAGTACTTC. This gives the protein CASSFGTGGSYEQYF.

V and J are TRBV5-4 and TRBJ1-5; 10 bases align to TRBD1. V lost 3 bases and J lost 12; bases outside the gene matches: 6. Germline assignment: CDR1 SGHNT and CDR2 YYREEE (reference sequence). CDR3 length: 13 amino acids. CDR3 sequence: CASSSQGTGVQHF. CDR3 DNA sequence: TGTGCCAGCAGCTCACAGGGGACAGGGGTCCAGCATTTT.

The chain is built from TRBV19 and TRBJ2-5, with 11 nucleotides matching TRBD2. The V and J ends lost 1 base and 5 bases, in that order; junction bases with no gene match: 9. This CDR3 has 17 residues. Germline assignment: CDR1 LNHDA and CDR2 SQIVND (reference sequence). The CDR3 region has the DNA TGTGCCAGTAGTATAGCAGGGACTAGCGGTCTAAGGGAGACCCAGTACTTC. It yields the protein CASSIAGTSGLRETQYF.

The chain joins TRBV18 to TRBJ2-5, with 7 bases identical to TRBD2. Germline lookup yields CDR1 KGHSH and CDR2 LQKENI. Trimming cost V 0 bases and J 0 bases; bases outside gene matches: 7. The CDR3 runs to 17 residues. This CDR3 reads CASSPPSPAGHQETQYF. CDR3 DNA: TGTGCCAGCTCACCACCGAGTCCAGCGGGACACCAAGAGACCCAGTACTTC.

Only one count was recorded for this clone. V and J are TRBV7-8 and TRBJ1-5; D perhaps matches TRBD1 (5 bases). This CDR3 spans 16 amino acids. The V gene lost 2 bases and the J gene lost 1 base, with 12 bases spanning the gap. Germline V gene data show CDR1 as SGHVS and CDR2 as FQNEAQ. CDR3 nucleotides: TGTGCCAGCAGCTTACTAGGGGCGTGGAGCAATCAGCCCCAGCATTTT. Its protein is CASSLLGAWSNQPQHF.

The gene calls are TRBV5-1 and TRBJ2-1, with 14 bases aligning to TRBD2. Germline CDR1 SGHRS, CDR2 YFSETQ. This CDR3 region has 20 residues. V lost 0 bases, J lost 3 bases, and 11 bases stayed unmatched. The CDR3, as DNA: TGCGCCAGCAGCTTGGCAGGCGGGACTAGCGGGAGCCCCCTCTACAATGAGCAGTTCTTC. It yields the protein CASSLAGGTSGSPLYNEQFF.

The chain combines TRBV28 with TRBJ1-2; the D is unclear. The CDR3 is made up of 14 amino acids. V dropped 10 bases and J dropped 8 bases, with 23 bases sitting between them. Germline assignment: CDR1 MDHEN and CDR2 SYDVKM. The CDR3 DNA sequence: TGTGCCACCAACCGTCCATCAACGAGTCGGGGCTACACCTTC. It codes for CATNRPSTSRGYTF.

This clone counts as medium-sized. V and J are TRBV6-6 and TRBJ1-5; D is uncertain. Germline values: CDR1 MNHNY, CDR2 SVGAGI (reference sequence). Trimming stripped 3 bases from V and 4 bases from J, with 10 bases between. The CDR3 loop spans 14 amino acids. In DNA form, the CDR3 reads TGTGCCAGCAGTTATGCAGCGCTAAATCAGCCCCAGCATTTT. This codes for CASSYAALNQPQHF.

CDR3 sequence reads: CASSRAEAGSTDTQYF. For the CDR3, the DNA is TGTGCCAGCAGCCGAGCTGAGGCGGGGAGCACAGATACGCAGTATTTT. This chain connects TRBV5-4 to TRBJ2-3; possible D gene TRBD2, 6 bases. This CDR3 comprises 16 residues. The ends were cut back, 4 bases at V and 0 bases at J, with 15 bases in the middle. The germline V gene encodes CDR1 SGHNT and CDR2 YYREEE (reference sequence).

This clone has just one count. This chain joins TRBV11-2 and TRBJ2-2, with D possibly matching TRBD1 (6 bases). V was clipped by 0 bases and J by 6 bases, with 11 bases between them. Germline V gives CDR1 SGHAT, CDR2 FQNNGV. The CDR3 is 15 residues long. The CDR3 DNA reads TGTGCCAGCAGCTTAGACAGGGGTTTCGCCGGGGAGCTGTTTTTT. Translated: CASSLDRGFAGELFF.

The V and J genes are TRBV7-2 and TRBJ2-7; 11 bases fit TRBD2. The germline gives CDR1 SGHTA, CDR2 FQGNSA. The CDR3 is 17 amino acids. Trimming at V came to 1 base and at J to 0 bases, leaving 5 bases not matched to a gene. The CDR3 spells CASSLVASGRTSYEQYF. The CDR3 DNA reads TGTGCCAGCAGCTTAGTTGCTAGCGGGAGGACCTCCTACGAGCAGTACTTC.

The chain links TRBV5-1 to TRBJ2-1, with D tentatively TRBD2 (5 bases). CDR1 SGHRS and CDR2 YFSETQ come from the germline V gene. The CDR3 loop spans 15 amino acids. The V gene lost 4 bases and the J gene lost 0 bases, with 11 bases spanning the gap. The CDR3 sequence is CASSLSANSYNEQFF. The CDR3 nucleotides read TGCGCCAGCAGCCTTAGCGCTAACTCCTACAATGAGCAGTTCTTC.

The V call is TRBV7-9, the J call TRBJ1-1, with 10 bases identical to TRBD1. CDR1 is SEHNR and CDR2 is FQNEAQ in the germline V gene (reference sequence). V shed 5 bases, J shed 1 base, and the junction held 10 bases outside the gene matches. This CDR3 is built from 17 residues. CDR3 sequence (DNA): TGTGCCAGCAGCGCCAACATGGGACAGGGGAAGAACACTGAAGCTTTCTTT. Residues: CASSANMGQGKNTEAFF.

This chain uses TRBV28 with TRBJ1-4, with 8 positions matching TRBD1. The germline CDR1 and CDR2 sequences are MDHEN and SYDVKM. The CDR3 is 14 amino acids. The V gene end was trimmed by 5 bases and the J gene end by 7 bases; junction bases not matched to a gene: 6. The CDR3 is CASSPGGAGEKLFF. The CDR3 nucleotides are TGTGCCAGCAGTCCAGGGGGCGCGGGTGAAAAACTGTTTTTT.

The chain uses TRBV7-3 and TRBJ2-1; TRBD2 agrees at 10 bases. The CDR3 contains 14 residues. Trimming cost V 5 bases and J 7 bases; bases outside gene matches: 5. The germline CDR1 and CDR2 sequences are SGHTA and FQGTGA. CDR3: CASSGGTSDNEQFF. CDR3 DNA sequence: TGTGCCAGCAGCGGGGGGACTAGCGATAATGAGCAGTTCTTC. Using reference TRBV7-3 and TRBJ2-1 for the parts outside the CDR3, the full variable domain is GAGVSQTPSNKVTEKGKYVELRCDPISGHTALYWYRQSLGQGPEFLIYFQGTGAADDSGLPNDRFFAVRPEGSVSTLKIQRTERGDSAVYLCASSGGTSDNEQFFGPGTRLTVL.